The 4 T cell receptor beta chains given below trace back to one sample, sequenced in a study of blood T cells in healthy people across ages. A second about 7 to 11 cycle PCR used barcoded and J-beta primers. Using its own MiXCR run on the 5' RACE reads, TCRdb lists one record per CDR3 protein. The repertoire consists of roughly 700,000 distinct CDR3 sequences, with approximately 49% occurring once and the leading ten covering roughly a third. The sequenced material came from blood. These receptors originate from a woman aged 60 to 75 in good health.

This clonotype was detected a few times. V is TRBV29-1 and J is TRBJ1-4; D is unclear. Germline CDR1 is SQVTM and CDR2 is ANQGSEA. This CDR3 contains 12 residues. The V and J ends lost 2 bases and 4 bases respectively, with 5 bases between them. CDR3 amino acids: CSVELGNEKLFF. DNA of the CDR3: TGCAGCGTTGAACTGGGTAATGAAAAACTGTTTTTT.

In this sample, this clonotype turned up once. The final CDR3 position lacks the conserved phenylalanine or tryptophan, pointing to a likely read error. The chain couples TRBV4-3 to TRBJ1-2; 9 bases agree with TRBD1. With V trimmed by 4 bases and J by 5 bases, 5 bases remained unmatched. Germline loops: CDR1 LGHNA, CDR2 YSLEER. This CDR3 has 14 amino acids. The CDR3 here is CASSRAGTGYGYTI. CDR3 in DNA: TGCGCCAGCAGCCGAGCTGGGACAGGGTATGGCTACACCATC.

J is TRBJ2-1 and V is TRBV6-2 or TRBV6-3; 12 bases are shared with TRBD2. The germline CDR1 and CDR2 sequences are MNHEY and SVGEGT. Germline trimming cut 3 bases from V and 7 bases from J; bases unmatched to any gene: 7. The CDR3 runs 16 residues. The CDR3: CASSYTLAGGANEQFF. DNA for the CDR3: TGTGCCAGCAGTTATACACTAGCGGGAGGAGCAAATGAGCAGTTCTTC.

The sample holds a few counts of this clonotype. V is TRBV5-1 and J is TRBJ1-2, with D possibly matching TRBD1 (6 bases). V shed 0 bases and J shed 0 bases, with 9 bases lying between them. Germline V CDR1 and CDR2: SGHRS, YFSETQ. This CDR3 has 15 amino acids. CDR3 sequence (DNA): TGCGCCAGCAGCTTGGAGGGGGATTCTAACTATGGCTACACCTTC. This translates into CASSLEGDSNYGYTF.